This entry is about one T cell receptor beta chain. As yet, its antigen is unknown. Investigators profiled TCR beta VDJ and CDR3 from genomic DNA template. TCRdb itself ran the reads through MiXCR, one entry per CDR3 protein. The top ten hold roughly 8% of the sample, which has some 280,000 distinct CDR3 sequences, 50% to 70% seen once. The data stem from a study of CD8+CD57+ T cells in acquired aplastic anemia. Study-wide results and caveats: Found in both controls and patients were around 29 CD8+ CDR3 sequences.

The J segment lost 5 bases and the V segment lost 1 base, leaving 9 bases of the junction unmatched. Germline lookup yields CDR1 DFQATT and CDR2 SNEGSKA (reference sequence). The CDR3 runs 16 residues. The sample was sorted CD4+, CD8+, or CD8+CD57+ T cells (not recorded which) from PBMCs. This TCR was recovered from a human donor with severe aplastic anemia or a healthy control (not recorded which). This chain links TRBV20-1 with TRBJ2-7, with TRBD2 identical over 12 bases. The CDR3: CSARGPRLAGDDEQYF. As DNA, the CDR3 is TGCAGTGCTAGAGGCCCGAGACTAGCGGGAGACGACGAGCAGTACTTC.